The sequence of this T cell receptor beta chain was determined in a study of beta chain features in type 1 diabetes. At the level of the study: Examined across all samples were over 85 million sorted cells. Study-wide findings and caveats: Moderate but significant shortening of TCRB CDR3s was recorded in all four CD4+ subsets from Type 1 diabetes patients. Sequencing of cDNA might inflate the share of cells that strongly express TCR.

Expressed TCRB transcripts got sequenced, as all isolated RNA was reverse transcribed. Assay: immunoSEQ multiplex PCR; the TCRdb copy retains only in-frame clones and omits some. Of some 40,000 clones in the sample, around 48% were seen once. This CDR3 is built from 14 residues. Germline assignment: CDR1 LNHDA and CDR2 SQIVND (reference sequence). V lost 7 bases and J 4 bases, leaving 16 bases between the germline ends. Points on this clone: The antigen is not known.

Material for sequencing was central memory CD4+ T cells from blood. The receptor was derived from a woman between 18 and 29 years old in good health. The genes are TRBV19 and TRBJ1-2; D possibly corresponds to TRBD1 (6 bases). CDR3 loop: CASTAGAGSYGYTF. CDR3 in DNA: TGTGCCAGTACCGCGGGGGCAGGGAGCTATGGCTACACCTTC.